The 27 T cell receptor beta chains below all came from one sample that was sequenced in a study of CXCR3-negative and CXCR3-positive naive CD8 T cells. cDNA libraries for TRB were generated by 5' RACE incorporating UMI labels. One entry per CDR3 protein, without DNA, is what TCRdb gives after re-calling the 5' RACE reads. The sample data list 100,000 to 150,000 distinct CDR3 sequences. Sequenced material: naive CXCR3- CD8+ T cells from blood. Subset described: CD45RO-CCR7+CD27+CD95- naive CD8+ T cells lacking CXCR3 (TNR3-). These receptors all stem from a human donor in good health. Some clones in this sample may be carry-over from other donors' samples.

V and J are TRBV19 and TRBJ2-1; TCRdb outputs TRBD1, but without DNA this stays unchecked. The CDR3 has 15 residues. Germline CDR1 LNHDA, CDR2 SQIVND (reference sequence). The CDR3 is CASSIVPGIYNEQFF.

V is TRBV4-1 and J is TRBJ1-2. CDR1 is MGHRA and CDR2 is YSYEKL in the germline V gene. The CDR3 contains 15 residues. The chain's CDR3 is CASSQESAVIYGYTF.

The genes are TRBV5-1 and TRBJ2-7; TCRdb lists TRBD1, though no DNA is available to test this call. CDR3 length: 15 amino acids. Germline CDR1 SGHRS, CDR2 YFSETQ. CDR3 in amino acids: CASSFRQGTSWEQYF.

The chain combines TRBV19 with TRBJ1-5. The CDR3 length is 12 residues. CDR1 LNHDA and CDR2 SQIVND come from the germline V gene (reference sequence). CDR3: CASTVGNQPQHF.

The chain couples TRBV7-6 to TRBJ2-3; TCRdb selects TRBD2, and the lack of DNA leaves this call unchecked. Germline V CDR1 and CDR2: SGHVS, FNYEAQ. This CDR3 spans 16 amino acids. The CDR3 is CASSLTTSGGADTQYF.

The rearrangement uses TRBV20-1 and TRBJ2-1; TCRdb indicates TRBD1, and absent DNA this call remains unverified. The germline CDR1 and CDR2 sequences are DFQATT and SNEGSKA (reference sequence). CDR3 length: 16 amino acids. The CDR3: CSARVPGRVVYNEQFF.

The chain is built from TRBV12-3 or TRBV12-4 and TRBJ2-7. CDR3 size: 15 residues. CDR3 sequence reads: CASSLAYGSSYEQYF.

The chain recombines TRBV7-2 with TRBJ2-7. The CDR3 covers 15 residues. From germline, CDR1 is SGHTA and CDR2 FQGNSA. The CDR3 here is CASSLRETRSYEQCF. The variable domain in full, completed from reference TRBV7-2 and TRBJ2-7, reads GAGVSQSPSNKVTEKGKDVELRCDPISGHTALYWYRQSLGQGLEFLIYFQGNSAPDKSGLPSDRFSAERTGGSVSTLTIQRTQQEDSAVYLCASSLRETRSYEQCFGPGTRLTVT.

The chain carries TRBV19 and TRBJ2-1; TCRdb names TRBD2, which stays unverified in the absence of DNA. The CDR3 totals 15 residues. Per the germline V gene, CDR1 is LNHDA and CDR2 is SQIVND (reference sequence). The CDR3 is CASSIISSGSNEQFF.

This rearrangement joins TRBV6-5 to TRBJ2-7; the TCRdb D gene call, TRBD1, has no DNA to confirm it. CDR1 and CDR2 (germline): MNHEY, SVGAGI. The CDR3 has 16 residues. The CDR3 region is CASSFPKQAYSYEQYF.

The CDR3 protein is CASSYSILVWAGISYNEQFF. The chain has TRBV6-7 and TRBJ2-1. TRBV6-7 has ORF status, its function being uncertain. The CDR3 has 20 residues.

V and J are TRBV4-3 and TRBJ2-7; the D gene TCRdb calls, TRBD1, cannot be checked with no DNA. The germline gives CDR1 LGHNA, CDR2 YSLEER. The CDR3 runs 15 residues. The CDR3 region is CASSLTWTGGHEQYF.

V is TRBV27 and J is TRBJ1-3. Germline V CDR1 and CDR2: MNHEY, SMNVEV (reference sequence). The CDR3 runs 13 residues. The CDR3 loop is CASSSTSGNTIYF.

The CDR3 loop reads CASSSRNNSPLHF. This chain joins TRBV7-2 and TRBJ1-6. CDR1 SGHTA and CDR2 FQGNSA come from the germline V gene. There are 13 residues in the CDR3.

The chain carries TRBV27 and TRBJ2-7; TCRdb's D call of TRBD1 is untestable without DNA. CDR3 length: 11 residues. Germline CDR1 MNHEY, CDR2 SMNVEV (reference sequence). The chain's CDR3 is CASSQGAEQYF.

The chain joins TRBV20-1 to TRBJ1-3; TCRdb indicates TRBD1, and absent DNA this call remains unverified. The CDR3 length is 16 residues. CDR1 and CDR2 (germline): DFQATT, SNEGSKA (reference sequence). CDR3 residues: CSASPMNRASGNTIYF.

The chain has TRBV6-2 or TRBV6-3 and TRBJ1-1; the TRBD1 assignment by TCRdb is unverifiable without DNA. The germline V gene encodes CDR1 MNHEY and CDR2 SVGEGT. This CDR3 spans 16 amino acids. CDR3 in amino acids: CASTPDRGRGGTEAFF.

This CDR3 reads CASGGERRRVDADTQYF. The J gene is TRBJ2-3, the V gene TRBV2; the D call of TRBD1 rests on TCRdb alone, since no DNA is present to check it. CDR3 length equals 17 residues. Germline values: CDR1 SNHLY, CDR2 FYNNEI. Supplemented by reference TRBV2 and TRBJ2-3, the full variable domain reads EPEVTQTPSHQVTQMGQEVILRCVPISNHLYFYWYRQILGQKVEFLVSFYNNEISEKSEIFDDQFSVERPDGSNFTLKIRSTKLEDSAMYFCASGGERRRVDADTQYFGPGTRLTVL.

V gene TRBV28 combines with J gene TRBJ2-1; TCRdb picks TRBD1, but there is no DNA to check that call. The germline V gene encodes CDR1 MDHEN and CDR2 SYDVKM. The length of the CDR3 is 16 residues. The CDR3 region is CASSIPTGGSYNEQFF.

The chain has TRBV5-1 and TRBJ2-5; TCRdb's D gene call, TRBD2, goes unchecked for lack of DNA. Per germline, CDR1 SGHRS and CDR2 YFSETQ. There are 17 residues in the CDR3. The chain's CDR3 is CASSLVERLAGGETQYF.

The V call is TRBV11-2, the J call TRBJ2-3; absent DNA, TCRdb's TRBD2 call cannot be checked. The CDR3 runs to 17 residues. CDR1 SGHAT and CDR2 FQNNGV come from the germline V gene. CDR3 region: CASSFPLAGSEIDTQYF.

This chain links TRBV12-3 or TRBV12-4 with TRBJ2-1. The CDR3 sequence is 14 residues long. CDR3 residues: CASSPLIAENEQFF.

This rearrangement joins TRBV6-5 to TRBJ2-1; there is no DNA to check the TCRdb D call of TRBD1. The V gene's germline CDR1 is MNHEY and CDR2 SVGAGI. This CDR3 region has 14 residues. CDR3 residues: CATTPDRIYNEQFF.

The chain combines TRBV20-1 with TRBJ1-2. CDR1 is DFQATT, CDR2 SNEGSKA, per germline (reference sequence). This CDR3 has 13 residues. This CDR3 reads CSASSKGVGGYTF.

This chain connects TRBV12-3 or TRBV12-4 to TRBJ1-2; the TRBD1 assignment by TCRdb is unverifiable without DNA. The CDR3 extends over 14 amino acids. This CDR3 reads CASSWGQALYGYTF.

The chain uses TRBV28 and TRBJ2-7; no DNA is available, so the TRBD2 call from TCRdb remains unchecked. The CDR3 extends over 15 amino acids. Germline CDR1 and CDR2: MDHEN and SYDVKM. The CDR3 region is CASSFRGALASSEYF.

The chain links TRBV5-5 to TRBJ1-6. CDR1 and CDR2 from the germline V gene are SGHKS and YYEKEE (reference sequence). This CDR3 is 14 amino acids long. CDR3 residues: CASSLIGEMSPLHF.